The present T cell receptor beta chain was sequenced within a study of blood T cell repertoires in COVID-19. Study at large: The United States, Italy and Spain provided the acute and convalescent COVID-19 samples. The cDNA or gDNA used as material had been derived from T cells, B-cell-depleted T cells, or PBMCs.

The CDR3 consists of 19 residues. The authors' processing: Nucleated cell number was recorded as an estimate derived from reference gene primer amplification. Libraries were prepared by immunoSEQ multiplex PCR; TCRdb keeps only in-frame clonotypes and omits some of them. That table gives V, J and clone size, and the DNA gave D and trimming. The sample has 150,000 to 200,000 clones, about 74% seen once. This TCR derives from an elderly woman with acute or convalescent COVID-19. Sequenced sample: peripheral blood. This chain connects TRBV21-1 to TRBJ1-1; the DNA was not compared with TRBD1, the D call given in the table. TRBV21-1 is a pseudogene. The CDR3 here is CASSKAGARGPLENTEAFF. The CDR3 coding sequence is TGTGCCAGCAGCAAAGCTGGGGCCAGGGGTCCTCTGGAGAACACTGAAGCTTTCTTT.